The 28 T cell receptor beta chains below were found in one sample sequenced in a study of response to subunit inactivated influenza vaccine. TCRdb re-analysed the RT-PCR reads in MiXCR, keeping a single row per CDR3 protein. The table shows more than 700,000 distinct CDR3 sequences, with about 20% occurring only once. The source was PBMCs from blood, collected around 5 days after vaccination. These TCRs come from a man aged 45-65 years who received an inactivated influenza vaccine.

This chain joins TRBV7-2 and TRBJ1-6; D is unresolved. V lost 2 bases and J lost 3, with 8 bases in between. The CDR3 runs 15 residues. Looked up from germline, CDR1 is SGHTA and CDR2 is FQGNSA. The DNA of the CDR3 is TGTGCCAGCAGCTTAAGTCGGGACTATAATTCACCCCTCCACTTT. Protein: CASSLSRDYNSPLHF.

This clonotype was seen a handful of times. The chain uses TRBV30 and TRBJ2-5; tentatively, D is TRBD1 or TRBD2 (7 bases each). Germline V gene data show CDR1 as GTSNPN and CDR2 as SVGIG (reference sequence). There are 14 residues in the CDR3. Between the trimmed V and J ends, which lost 2 bases and 2 bases, there was a span of 12 bases. CDR3 amino acids: CAWSRGGQQETQYF. CDR3 sequence (DNA): TGTGCCTGGAGTAGGGGGGGACAGCAAGAGACCCAGTACTTC.

This clonotype was picked up a small number of times. The rearrangement joins TRBV10-3 to TRBJ1-1; D may be TRBD1 (6 bases). This CDR3 spans 12 amino acids. Trimming stripped 6 bases from V and 7 bases from J, with 12 bases between. The V gene's germline CDR1 is ENHRY and CDR2 SYGVKD. DNA for the CDR3: TGTGCCATCAGCCGGACAGTCGGTGAAGCTTTCTTT. It encodes CAISRTVGEAFF.

This clonotype has just a few counts. The V gene is TRBV29-1, the J gene TRBJ2-7; 8 bases agree with TRBD2. Per germline, CDR1 SQVTM and CDR2 ANQGSEA. V was clipped by 1 base and J by 0 bases; unmatched bases: 5. CDR3 length: 15 residues. The CDR3 coding sequence is TGCAGCGTTGAAGGGATGGCGGGAGGCTCCTACGAGCAGTACTTC. This encodes CSVEGMAGGSYEQYF.

The V and J genes are TRBV5-8 and TRBJ1-2; D gene unclear. This CDR3 spans 11 amino acids. The V gene lost 4 bases and the J gene lost 8 bases, with 9 bases spanning the gap. The germline gives CDR1 SGHTS, CDR2 YDEGEE. CDR3 protein: CASSQAVGYTF. CDR3 bases: TGTGCCAGCAGCCAGGCGGTCGGCTACACCTTC.

This clonotype was counted at least ten times. This chain links TRBV6-1 with TRBJ1-4; no reliable D call. V was clipped by 4 bases and J by 0 bases, with 9 bases between them. Germline CDR1 and CDR2: MNHNS and SASEGT. CDR3 length equals 15 residues. The DNA for the CDR3 is TGTGCCAGCAGTGCCGGGTCCTCAACTAATGAAAAACTGTTTTTT. Translating it yields CASSAGSSTNEKLFF.

Only a few counts were recorded for this clonotype. The CDR3, as DNA: TGCGCCAGCAGCCGAGACAGTGCCTACGAGCAGTACTTC. This encodes CASSRDSAYEQYF. This sequence joins TRBV4-3 and TRBJ2-7, with a tentative D call TRBD1 (5 bases). Trimming cost V 4 bases and J 2 bases, with 9 bases left between them. CDR1 is LGHNA and CDR2 is YSLEER in the germline V gene. The CDR3 loop spans 13 amino acids.

V usage is TRBV4-3 and J usage is TRBJ2-3; 11 bases match TRBD2. The CDR3 is 14 residues long. Per the germline V gene, CDR1 is LGHNA and CDR2 is YSLEER. The junction had 2 bases not matched to a gene; V was cut back by 4 bases and J by 5 bases. CDR3 residues: CASSPTSGGDTQYF. CDR3 coding DNA: TGCGCCAGCAGCCCTACTAGCGGGGGAGATACGCAGTATTTT.

This clonotype turned up a few times. This chain uses TRBV12-3 or TRBV12-4 with TRBJ2-7, with 13 nucleotides matching TRBD2. The V and J ends lost 8 bases and 2 bases, in that order; junction bases with no gene match: 12. The CDR3 runs to 17 residues. CDR3 loop: CASGKGLAGAKAYEQYF. Written as DNA, the CDR3 is TGTGCCAGCGGAAAAGGACTAGCGGGGGCCAAAGCCTACGAGCAGTACTTC.

V is TRBV14 and J is TRBJ2-3; no firm D call. The germline V gene encodes CDR1 SGHDN and CDR2 FVKESK. V gave up 1 base and J gave up 11 bases, with 13 bases separating them. This CDR3 spans 13 amino acids. The CDR3 is CASSQAPPFGQYF. In DNA form, the CDR3 reads TGTGCCAGCAGCCAAGCCCCTCCTTTCGGGCAGTATTTT.

The chain has TRBV7-6 and TRBJ2-5; unclear D gene. The germline V and J ends were trimmed by 9 bases and 5 bases, with 19 bases remaining between them. This CDR3 contains 14 residues. Germline CDR1 is SGHVS and CDR2 is FNYEAQ. The chain's CDR3 is CASSITTFGETQYF. For the CDR3, the DNA is TGTGCCAGTTCGATTACGACATTCGGGGAGACCCAGTACTTC.

This clonotype was seen repeatedly, ten times or more. The chain employs TRBV20-1 and TRBJ2-5; 16 bases align to TRBD2. J gave up 2 bases and V 3 bases, and 9 bases lay outside the gene matches. CDR3 length: 18 residues. In germline, CDR1 is DFQATT, CDR2 SNEGSKA (reference sequence). The CDR3 protein is CSASFRKGLAGGQETQYF. CDR3 bases: TGCAGTGCTAGCTTCAGAAAGGGACTAGCGGGGGGGCAAGAGACCCAGTACTTC.

This clonotype was found once. The CDR3 here is CASRLTGTANTGELFF. DNA for the CDR3: TGTGCCAGCAGACTAACCGGGACAGCGAACACCGGGGAGCTGTTTTTT. The rearrangement joins TRBV3-1 to TRBJ2-2, with 7 bases that match TRBD1. The length of the CDR3 is 16 residues. The germline V gene encodes CDR1 LGHDT and CDR2 YNNKEL (reference sequence). V lost 6 bases to trimming and J lost 0 bases; unmatched junction nucleotides: 7.

This clonotype was seen only a few times. This chain uses TRBV2 with TRBJ2-1; D possibly corresponds to TRBD1 (6 bases). CDR1 is SNHLY, CDR2 FYNNEI, per germline. V shed 5 bases and J shed 13 bases, with 18 bases lying between them. The CDR3 is made up of 13 amino acids. This CDR3 reads CASSPTGSSPQFF. CDR3 nucleotide sequence: TGTGCCAGCAGTCCCACAGGGAGCTCCCCTCAGTTCTTC.

This clonotype was detected only a few times. The genes are TRBV7-9 and TRBJ2-7; perhaps TRBD2 as D (6 bases). Germline CDR1 is SEHNR and CDR2 is FQNEAQ (reference sequence). Between the trimmed V and J ends, which lost 9 bases and 4 bases, there was a span of 13 bases. The CDR3 consists of 12 residues. CDR3 protein: CASGPGRYEQYF. The CDR3, as DNA: TGTGCCAGTGGGCCGGGGAGGTACGAGCAGTACTTC.

This clonotype was observed a handful of times. The CDR3 loop is CASRSRRDTEAFF. The CDR3 bases are TGTGCCAGCCGGAGCAGGAGGGACACTGAAGCTTTCTTT. V gene TRBV7-3 combines with J gene TRBJ1-1; D is unclear. The CDR3 extends over 13 amino acids. CDR1 and CDR2 from the germline V gene are SGHTA and FQGTGA. Trimming took off 8 bases at V and 3 bases at J, with 13 bases between the two ends.

The V and J genes are TRBV28 and TRBJ1-1; 8 bases fit TRBD1. The ends lost 6 bases at V and 1 base at J; junction bases unmatched: 4. The CDR3 has 14 amino acids. Germline CDR1 MDHEN, CDR2 SYDVKM. CDR3 DNA: TGTGCCAGCAGCCAGACAGGGGAGAACACTGAAGCTTTCTTT. This gives the protein CASSQTGENTEAFF.

The J gene is TRBJ2-7, the V gene TRBV10-3, with D perhaps matching TRBD1 (6 bases). The CDR3 sequence is 15 residues long. Germline values: CDR1 ENHRY, CDR2 SYGVKD. The germline V and J ends were trimmed by 3 bases and 4 bases, with 16 bases remaining between them. The CDR3 region has the DNA TGTGCCATCAGTGAACTCGGCAGGGACACTTACGAGCAGTACTTC. Translating gives CAISELGRDTYEQYF.

The rearrangement links TRBV7-2 to TRBJ2-1, with D possibly being TRBD1 (6 bases). The germline CDR1 and CDR2 sequences are SGHTA and FQGNSA. V was cut by 0 bases and J by 9 bases, with 15 bases left in between. The length of the CDR3 is 15 residues. CDR3 residues: CASSLAPVGAGEQFF. CDR3 nucleotides: TGTGCCAGCAGCTTAGCCCCCGTGGGGGCCGGTGAGCAGTTCTTC.

This clonotype was detected a few times. CDR3 DNA sequence: TGTGCCAGCCGGCTCTCCGGGACCCAGTACTTC. As protein: CASRLSGTQYF. The rearrangement joins TRBV6-5 to TRBJ2-5; D is unclear. Germline V CDR1 and CDR2: MNHEY, SVGAGI. The CDR3 has 11 amino acids. Trimming pared 8 bases from V and 7 bases from J, leaving 11 bases between.

This sequence joins TRBV6-2 or TRBV6-3 and TRBJ2-7; perhaps TRBD1 as D (6 bases). With 3 bases removed from V and 2 bases from J, the gap between germline ends came to 17 bases. The CDR3 length is 16 residues. The germline V gene has CDR1 MNHEY and CDR2 SVGEGT. CDR3 loop: CASSYSRTAYPYEQYF. The CDR3 DNA reads as TGTGCCAGCAGTTATTCCCGGACAGCCTACCCCTACGAGCAGTACTTC.

The CDR3 DNA sequence: TGCAGTCCCAGGACTGGGACCTACGAGCAGTACTTC. It specifies CSPRTGTYEQYF. V and J are TRBV20-1 and TRBJ2-7; weak D call: TRBD2 (5 bases). The V gene lost 8 bases and the J gene lost 2 bases, with 13 bases spanning the gap. Germline CDR1 reads DFQATT; CDR2 reads SNEGSKA (reference sequence). The CDR3 is made up of 12 amino acids.

This chain joins TRBV29-1 and TRBJ2-2; unclear D gene. Germline CDR1 reads SQVTM; CDR2 reads ANQGSEA. Trimming removed 7 bases at V and 0 bases at J, with 15 bases between. The CDR3 is 15 residues long. CDR3 amino acids: CSAGFASPNTGELFF. Written as DNA, the CDR3 is TGCAGCGCCGGGTTCGCCTCACCGAACACCGGGGAGCTGTTTTTT.

The chain combines TRBV6-5 with TRBJ1-2; D ambiguous. Trimming cost V 0 bases and J 1 base, with 6 bases left between them. The CDR3 has 14 residues. CDR1 is MNHEY and CDR2 is SVGAGI in the germline V gene. CDR3 nucleotide sequence: TGTGCCAGCAGTTACTCACAGAATAACTATGGCTACACCTTC. This gives the protein CASSYSQNNYGYTF.

This clonotype was observed a handful of times. The chain uses TRBV4-2 and TRBJ2-3; D unresolved. The CDR3 totals 13 residues. Deletions cut 0 bases from V and 7 bases from J, with 8 bases between. CDR1 and CDR2 from the germline V gene are LGHNA and YNFKEQ. The CDR3 coding sequence is TGTGCCAGCAGCCAAGACCCAATCTATACGCAGTATTTT. Translation: CASSQDPIYTQYF.

This clonotype was observed many times. Germline and junction disagree at one end, which may indicate a read error. The V gene is TRBV5-1, the J gene TRBJ2-2, with D maybe TRBD1 (5 bases). Germline V gene sequence: CDR1 SGHRS, CDR2 YFSETQ. The CDR3 length is 14 residues. DNA of the CDR3: TGTGCCAGCAGTTTAGGGGCGAACACCGGGGAGCTGTTTTTT. Translation: CASSLGANTGELFF.

This clonotype occurred a few times. V is TRBV21-1 and J is TRBJ2-1; the table calls TRBD2, which could not be checked here. TRBV21-1 is listed as a pseudogene. The CDR3 length is 16 residues. The DNA for the CDR3 is TGTGCCAGCAGCAAAGCTATTCGGTGGACTCACAATGAGCAGTTCTTC. It translates to CASSKAIRWTHNEQFF.

This chain joins TRBV12-3 or TRBV12-4 and TRBJ2-1; TRBD1 might be the D (5 bases). The CDR3 spans 15 residues. The germline V and J ends were trimmed by 6 bases and 2 bases, with 14 bases remaining between them. The CDR3 DNA reads as TGTGCCAGCAGCTCAGGGTCTATCGCCTACAATGAGCAGTTCTTC. Protein sequence: CASSSGSIAYNEQFF.